Below are 27 T cell receptor beta chains sequenced from a single sample in a study of T-cell reconstitution after alpha-beta-depleted transplantation in children. Researchers prepared the TCRbeta library using unique molecular identifiers, the study reports. A single record per CDR3 protein comes from TCRdb applying MiXCR to the PCR reads. The sample shows fewer than 200,000 distinct CDR3 sequences, over 5.5% of them seen only once. Specimen: PBMCs from the stem cell graft donor, collected from the stem cell graft. These TCRs come from a human donor who donated a stem cell graft to a child with Wiskott-Aldrich syndrome.

This clonotype was recorded at least ten times. V and J are TRBV5-1 and TRBJ1-1; D call uncertain. V gave up 4 bases and J gave up 8 bases, with 9 bases separating them. The germline gives CDR1 SGHRS, CDR2 YFSETQ. CDR3 length: 11 residues. CDR3 sequence: CASSEQSEAFF. In nucleotides, the CDR3 is TGCGCCAGCAGCGAGCAGAGCGAAGCTTTCTTT. Combining the CDR3 with reference TRBV5-1 and TRBJ1-1 gives the whole variable domain KAGVTQTPRYLIKTRGQQVTLSCSPISGHRSVSWYQQTPGQGLQFLFEYFSETQRNKGNFPGRFSGRQFSNSRSEMNVSTLELGDSALYLCASSEQSEAFFGQGTRLTVV.

This clonotype was observed a few times. The chain links TRBV3-1 to TRBJ2-7, with 8 bases lining up with TRBD1. V lost 1 base, J lost 7 bases, and 12 bases stayed unmatched. The CDR3 runs to 16 residues. The germline gives CDR1 LGHDT, CDR2 YNNKEL (reference sequence). The CDR3 DNA follows: TGTGCCAGCAGCCAAGGGGTGACAGGGGCAGTCTTGGAGCAGTACTTC. The encoded protein is CASSQGVTGAVLEQYF.

This clonotype came up many times. This chain uses TRBV10-3 with TRBJ2-1; D gene uncertain. V dropped 2 bases and J dropped 2 bases, with 13 bases sitting between them. The CDR3 is 16 residues long. CDR1 and CDR2 (germline): ENHRY, SYGVKD. This CDR3 is CAISEELLNTYNEQFF. Written as DNA, the CDR3 is TGTGCCATCAGTGAGGAACTCCTAAATACCTACAATGAGCAGTTCTTC.

This clonotype was observed many times. The chain has TRBV7-9 and TRBJ2-1; D ambiguous. Germline assignment: CDR1 SEHNR and CDR2 FQNEAQ (reference sequence). V was cut by 3 bases and J by 7 bases, with 1 base left in between. The CDR3 length is 10 residues. The CDR3 bases are TGTGCCAGCAGCTTTAATGAGCAGTTCTTC. The encoded protein is CASSFNEQFF. Variable domain in full (rest from reference TRBV7-9 and TRBJ2-1): DTGVSQNPRHKITKRGQNVTFRCDPISEHNRLYWYRQTLGQGPEFLTYFQNEAQLEKSRLLSDRFSAERPKGSFSTLEIQRTEQGDSAMYLCASSFNEQFFGPGTRLTVL.

Many counts were recorded for this clonotype. V usage is TRBV4-2 and J usage is TRBJ2-7, with D hard to call. The CDR3 covers 13 residues. With 1 base removed from V and 3 bases from J, the gap between germline ends came to 7 bases. CDR1 is LGHNA, CDR2 YNFKEQ, per germline. The CDR3 reads CASSQGRYYEQYF. The CDR3 nucleotides are TGTGCCAGCAGCCAAGGCAGATACTACGAGCAGTACTTC.

This clonotype was seen ten or more times. V is TRBV18 and J is TRBJ2-2, with a possible D match to TRBD1 (6 bases). The V end lost 1 base, the J end lost 4 bases, and 10 bases lay between the germline ends. The CDR3 totals 15 residues. Germline V gives CDR1 KGHSH, CDR2 LQKENI. In DNA, the CDR3 is TGTGCCAGCTCACCACAAGGACAGAGCACCGGGGAGCTGTTTTTT. Amino acid sequence: CASSPQGQSTGELFF.

CDR3 protein: CSATRQGREKLFF. CDR3 nucleotides: TGCAGTGCTACCCGCCAAGGGCGTGAAAAACTGTTTTTT. The V gene is TRBV20-1, the J gene TRBJ1-4; unclear D gene. The CDR3 loop spans 13 amino acids. Trimming cost V 4 bases and J 7 bases, with 13 bases left between them. CDR1 and CDR2 from the germline V gene are DFQATT and SNEGSKA (reference sequence).

The chain employs TRBV5-1 and TRBJ1-1; D remains unclear. The germline gives CDR1 SGHRS, CDR2 YFSETQ. V lost 0 bases and J 6 bases, leaving 15 bases between the germline ends. This CDR3 is 15 amino acids long. DNA of the CDR3: TGCGCCAGCAGCTTGGTTGTACCCGGCAGAGCTGAAGCTTTCTTT. Encoded protein: CASSLVVPGRAEAFF.

This clonotype was counted many times. The rearrangement joins TRBV5-1 to TRBJ2-1; TRBD2 is a possible D gene (6 bases). The V and J ends lost 0 bases and 0 bases respectively, with 10 bases between them. CDR3 length: 16 amino acids. Germline V CDR1 and CDR2: SGHRS, YFSETQ. CDR3 sequence (DNA): TGCGCCAGCAGCTTGGGACGGGAGAGCTCCTACAATGAGCAGTTCTTC. Encoded protein: CASSLGRESSYNEQFF.

The sample holds many counts of this clonotype. The chain combines TRBV25-1 with TRBJ2-5; 8 positions match TRBD1. This CDR3 comprises 13 residues. Losses at the gene ends were 7 bases for V and 4 bases for J; bases not matched to a gene: 5. The germline V gene encodes CDR1 MGHDK and CDR2 SYGVNS. The CDR3, as DNA: TGTGCCAGCAAAGGACAGGGACGAGAGACCCAGTACTTC. Translating it yields CASKGQGRETQYF.

This clonotype was counted between two and nine times. This chain links TRBV3-1 with TRBJ2-2; TRBD1 matches at 12 bases. The CDR3 is made up of 20 amino acids. The V gene end was trimmed by 0 bases and the J gene end by 1 base; junction bases not matched to a gene: 9. Germline CDR1 LGHDT, CDR2 YNNKEL (reference sequence). For the CDR3, the DNA is TGTGCCAGCAGCCAAGATCGGAGGGACAGGGGGCACTGGAACACCGGGGAGCTGTTTTTT. Amino acids: CASSQDRRDRGHWNTGELFF.

This clonotype was found many times. The chain employs TRBV7-2 and TRBJ1-2, with no clear D. The CDR3 is 15 amino acids. V lost 2 bases, J lost 3 bases, and 13 bases lay in between. CDR1 is SGHTA, CDR2 FQGNSA, per germline. The CDR3 sequence is CASSLRAGTDYGYTF. The CDR3, as DNA: TGTGCCAGCAGCTTACGGGCAGGTACGGACTATGGCTACACCTTC. The variable domain in full, with the rest retrieved from reference TRBV7-2 and TRBJ1-2, is GAGVSQSPSNKVTEKGKDVELRCDPISGHTALYWYRQSLGQGLEFLIYFQGNSAPDKSGLPSDRFSAERTGGSVSTLTIQRTQQEDSAVYLCASSLRAGTDYGYTFGSGTRLTVV.

There are many counts of this clonotype. The rearrangement uses TRBV4-3 and TRBJ2-7, with D perhaps TRBD2 (6 bases). The germline gives CDR1 LGHNA, CDR2 YSLEER. V lost 0 bases, J lost 12 bases, and 15 bases lay in between. This CDR3 has 13 residues. CDR3 in DNA: TGCGCCAGCAGCCAAGATGGAGGGACGATGCGGTACTTC. This encodes CASSQDGGTMRYF.

This clonotype has at least ten counts. The chain carries TRBV10-3 and TRBJ2-7, with 9 bases fitting TRBD2. Germline trimming cut 7 bases from V and 7 bases from J; bases unmatched to any gene: 8. The length of the CDR3 is 13 residues. Per the germline V gene, CDR1 is ENHRY and CDR2 is SYGVKD. CDR3 bases: TGTGCCATCAAGCCGGGACTAGCTGATGAGCAGTACTTC. Protein product: CAIKPGLADEQYF.

Ten or more counts support this clonotype. The chain uses TRBV5-5 and TRBJ2-1; 11 nucleotides match TRBD2. The CDR3 length is 14 residues. Germline CDR1 and CDR2: SGHKS and YYEKEE (reference sequence). Unmatched junction bases numbered 6, after V lost 4 bases and J lost 9 bases. CDR3 sequence reads: CASSVAGTSGEQFF. The CDR3 region has the DNA TGTGCCAGCAGCGTGGCCGGGACTAGCGGTGAGCAGTTCTTC.

This clonotype was found many times. The chain recombines TRBV7-9 with TRBJ2-1; 10 nucleotides align to TRBD1. The V and J ends lost 3 bases and 8 bases, in that order; junction bases with no gene match: 7. The CDR3 is 15 amino acids. CDR1 and CDR2 (germline): SEHNR, FQNEAQ (reference sequence). The chain's CDR3 is CASSFSDRGFDEQFF. The CDR3 nucleotides are TGTGCCAGCAGCTTTTCGGACAGGGGGTTTGATGAGCAGTTCTTC.

There are many counts of this clonotype. V usage is TRBV28 and J usage is TRBJ2-1, with 9 bases aligning to TRBD2. This CDR3 spans 16 amino acids. Germline V CDR1 and CDR2: MDHEN, SYDVKM. The trim removed 6 bases at V and 4 bases at J, leaving 10 bases unmatched. This CDR3 reads CASRNPSGVLYNEQFF. CDR3 DNA: TGTGCCAGCAGAAACCCTAGCGGGGTTTTATACAATGAGCAGTTCTTC.

Only a few counts were recorded for this clonotype. This rearrangement joins TRBV29-1 to TRBJ1-2; TRBD1 agrees at 12 bases. CDR3 length: 13 residues. CDR1 is SQVTM and CDR2 is ANQGSEA in the germline V gene. For the CDR3, the DNA is TGCAGTGATGCCGGGACAGGGGGCTTTGGCTACACCTTC. It encodes CSDAGTGGFGYTF.

At least ten counts were recorded for this clonotype. The chain combines TRBV12-3 or TRBV12-4 with TRBJ2-7, with 8 bases aligning to TRBD2. Losses at the gene ends were 7 bases for V and 4 bases for J; bases not matched to a gene: 9. There are 14 residues in the CDR3. The CDR3 nucleotides are TGTGCCAGCACCCAAAGCGGGAGTGTATACGAGCAGTACTTC. It specifies CASTQSGSVYEQYF.

Ten or more counts support this clonotype. DNA of the CDR3: TGTGCCAGCAGCACTACAGGGGGAGTAGGCTACACCTTC. Translation gives CASSTTGGVGYTF. The chain links TRBV7-9 to TRBJ1-2; 8 nucleotides line up with TRBD1. This CDR3 comprises 13 residues. V dropped 5 bases and J dropped 8; count of bases not matched to a gene: 7. The germline gives CDR1 SEHNR, CDR2 FQNEAQ (reference sequence).

This clonotype was counted at least ten times. CDR3 in amino acids: CASSLEGRRYSSYNEQFF. CDR3 coding DNA: TGTGCCAGCAGCTTAGAGGGGAGGCGATATAGCTCCTACAATGAGCAGTTCTTC. The chain recombines TRBV11-2 with TRBJ2-1, with a tentative D call TRBD2 (6 bases). V lost 0 bases and J lost 0, with 15 bases in between. The germline V gene has CDR1 SGHAT and CDR2 FQNNGV. The CDR3 totals 18 residues.

This clonotype came up many times. V usage is TRBV10-3 and J usage is TRBJ1-5; D gene ambiguous. From germline, CDR1 is ENHRY and CDR2 SYGVKD. Trimming took off 3 bases at V and 0 bases at J, with 0 bases between the two ends. The CDR3 is made up of 12 amino acids. CDR3 nucleotides: TGTGCCATCAGTGATAGCAATCAGCCCCAGCATTTT. It is translated as CAISDSNQPQHF.

This clonotype came up many times. This chain joins TRBV12-3 or TRBV12-4 and TRBJ2-5; a weak D match, TRBD1 (6 bases). The CDR3 length is 14 residues. V lost 9 bases and J lost 1, with 15 bases in between. The CDR3 nucleotides are TGTGCCAGTCGAAGGACAGCCCTCCAAGAGACCCAGTACTTC. Protein product: CASRRTALQETQYF.

This clonotype has at least ten counts. V and J are TRBV28 and TRBJ2-7; no clear D gene. CDR1 is MDHEN and CDR2 is SYDVKM in the germline V gene. The CDR3 has 12 residues. With 7 bases removed from V and 2 bases from J, the gap between germline ends came to 9 bases. DNA for the CDR3: TGTGCCAGCAAGTCGGCAGCCTACGAGCAGTACTTC. Its translation: CASKSAAYEQYF.

This clonotype was recorded at least ten times. This chain links TRBV6-5 with TRBJ1-6, with 9 positions matching TRBD1. CDR3 length equals 15 residues. The V gene's germline CDR1 is MNHEY and CDR2 SVGAGI. V shed 1 base and J 6 bases; nucleotides not matched to a gene: 1. In nucleotides, the CDR3 is TGTGCCAGCAGTTACTTGGGACAGGGTAATTCACCCCTCCACTTT. Amino acids: CASSYLGQGNSPLHF.

This clonotype was counted many times. The gene calls are TRBV12-3 or TRBV12-4 and TRBJ2-1, with 10 bases aligning to TRBD2. Trimming took 6 bases from V and 10 from J; bases not matched to a gene: 9. The CDR3 sequence is 14 residues long. CDR3 in DNA: TGTGCCAGCAGGGTAGCGGGGGGTACCCTAGAGCAGTTCTTC. It translates to CASRVAGGTLEQFF.

Ten or more counts support this clonotype. The chain joins TRBV5-1 to TRBJ2-1; 8 positions agree with TRBD1. V was pared by 4 bases and J by 0 bases, with 15 bases of the junction left unmatched. The CDR3 length is 19 residues. Germline V CDR1 and CDR2: SGHRS, YFSETQ. This CDR3 is CASSVPGQALTSSYNEQFF. In DNA form, the CDR3 reads TGCGCCAGCAGCGTCCCGGGACAGGCATTAACTAGCTCCTACAATGAGCAGTTCTTC.